This T cell receptor (beta chain) comes out of a study of OX40 agonist ivuxolimab in advanced cancers. Background on the study: Therapy given before enrollment (anti-PD-1, anti-PD-L1 or anti-CTLA-4) was allowed, and 30% to 50% had some.

A word on this clone: Its antigen is currently unknown.

The data were produced by immunoSEQ multiplex PCR, yet TCRdb's version contains in-frame clones alone and is incomplete. The sample shows 60,000 or so clones, roughly 89% of them seen only once. Study results and limitations: Expanded clones tended on average to be more numerous among CD8+ T cells than CD4+. Antigen specificity remained undetermined for the expanded peripheral T cells. CD4+ and CD8+ T cells in blood underwent clonal expansion by week 6 at 0.1 to 3.0 mg/kg.

The V end was cut by 0 bases, the J end by 3 bases, with 7 bases between. Germline-derived CDR1 and CDR2 are LNHDA and SQIVND (reference sequence). The CDR3 is made up of 14 amino acids. The chain employs TRBV19 and TRBJ2-3, with D perhaps TRBD1 or TRBD2 (6 bases each). Material: CD4+ or CD8+ T cells sorted from blood, obtained in a trial of the OX40 agonist ivuxolimab. This sequence was found in an adult with an advanced solid tumor such as melanoma, head and neck, liver or kidney cancer. In DNA, the CDR3 is TGTGCCAGTAGTATAGAAGGGGGGACAGATACGCAGTATTTT. Protein product: CASSIEGGTDTQYF.